What follows are 29 T cell receptor beta chains derived from one specimen sequenced in a study of early T cells in non-severe SARS-CoV-2 infection. TCRdb processed the 5' RACE reads anew with MiXCR; each CDR3 protein has one entry. The sample has around 50,000 distinct CDR3 sequences, 10% to 15% seen once. The sample consisted of whole blood. These receptors all stem from an adult who was a healthcare worker with PCR-confirmed SARS-CoV-2 infection or an uninfected control (not recorded which).

The chain has TRBV29-1 and TRBJ2-4; 7 nucleotides match TRBD2. Germline CDR1 and CDR2: SQVTM and ANQGSEA. The CDR3 contains 14 residues. V was clipped by 3 bases and J by 1 base; unmatched bases: 3. The DNA for the CDR3 is TGCAGCGTTGACGACGGGAGGGCCAAAAACATTCAGTACTTC. Its protein is CSVDDGRAKNIQYF.

V and J are TRBV3-1 and TRBJ2-1; possible D gene TRBD2, 7 bases. The CDR3 has 15 residues. The germline V gene encodes CDR1 LGHDT and CDR2 YNNKEL (reference sequence). The V gene lost 7 bases and the J gene lost 2 bases, with 15 bases spanning the gap. The CDR3 reads CASTSSGGPYNEQFF. The DNA for the CDR3 is TGTGCCAGCACGTCATCGGGGGGCCCCTACAATGAGCAGTTCTTC.

This clonotype was seen ten or more times. The chain has TRBV10-2 and TRBJ1-1; the match to TRBD1 covers 7 bases. Germline V gives CDR1 WSHSY, CDR2 SAAADI. The CDR3 length is 16 residues. The J segment lost 3 bases and the V segment lost 4 bases, leaving 11 bases of the junction unmatched. The CDR3 sequence is CASSGQYRGPDTEAFF. The CDR3 DNA sequence: TGCGCCAGCAGTGGGCAGTACAGGGGCCCGGACACTGAAGCTTTCTTT.

This rearrangement joins TRBV2 to TRBJ2-7, with TRBD1 matching 7 bases. This CDR3 is 13 amino acids long. V gave up 5 bases and J gave up 5 bases; unmatched junction bases: 6. CDR1 and CDR2 (germline): SNHLY, FYNNEI. CDR3: CASSFYRGNEQYF. The CDR3 DNA reads as TGTGCCAGCAGTTTCTACAGGGGAAACGAGCAGTACTTC.

The J gene is TRBJ2-7, the V gene TRBV11-2; no clear D. The CDR3 contains 15 residues. The V gene's germline CDR1 is SGHAT and CDR2 FQNNGV. V was trimmed by 1 base and J by 1 base, leaving 11 bases between them. CDR3 sequence: CASSLGAGSSYEQYF. DNA of the CDR3: TGTGCCAGCAGCTTAGGGGCAGGTTCGTCCTACGAGCAGTACTTC. Full variable domain (remainder filled in from reference TRBV11-2 and TRBJ2-7): EAGVAQSPRYKIIEKRQSVAFWCNPISGHATLYWYQQILGQGPKLLIQFQNNGVVDDSQLPKDRFSAERLKGVDSTLKIQPAKLEDSAVYLCASSLGAGSSYEQYFGPGTRLTVT.

This clonotype was seen a few times. The chain uses TRBV6-2 or TRBV6-3 and TRBJ2-7, with a possible D match to TRBD2 (6 bases). Per germline, CDR1 MNHEY and CDR2 SVGEGT. The germline V and J ends were trimmed by 7 bases and 0 bases, with 13 bases remaining between them. The CDR3 runs to 14 residues. The CDR3 spells CASTAWGDSYEQYF. In DNA form, the CDR3 reads TGTGCCAGCACGGCCTGGGGGGACTCCTACGAGCAGTACTTC.

This chain joins TRBV11-2 and TRBJ2-1, with D possibly TRBD2 on 5 matching bases. With 3 bases removed from V and 12 bases from J, the gap between germline ends came to 9 bases. The CDR3 has 11 residues. Germline loops: CDR1 SGHAT, CDR2 FQNNGV. In nucleotides, the CDR3 is TGTGCCAGCAGCTTTCCCAGCGGGCAGTTCTTC. This gives the protein CASSFPSGQFF.

This clonotype was counted at least ten times. V usage is TRBV7-9 and J usage is TRBJ2-5, with D maybe TRBD1 (6 bases). The V gene lost 3 bases and the J gene lost 1 base, with 9 bases spanning the gap. The CDR3 covers 14 residues. Germline lookup yields CDR1 SEHNR and CDR2 FQNEAQ (reference sequence). For the CDR3, the DNA is TGTGCCAGCAGCTTTCAGGGGATCCAAGAGACCCAGTACTTC. Translating it yields CASSFQGIQETQYF.

The chain has TRBV11-3 and TRBJ1-6, with D perhaps TRBD1 (5 bases). V lost 1 base to trimming and J lost 10 bases, with 5 bases between them. Germline V gives CDR1 SGHNT, CDR2 YENEEA. This CDR3 is built from 12 residues. CDR3 bases: TGTGCCAGCAGCTTAGGGGGGTCACCCCTCCACTTT. It translates to CASSLGGSPLHF.

The rearrangement uses TRBV28 and TRBJ1-2, with D hard to call. Trimming removed 6 bases at V and 2 bases at J, with 13 bases between. The CDR3 is 14 residues long. The germline V gene encodes CDR1 MDHEN and CDR2 SYDVKM. Here the CDR3 reads CASRIRQVNYGYTF. The CDR3 DNA follows: TGTGCCAGCAGGATCAGGCAGGTCAACTATGGCTACACCTTC.

The chain carries TRBV19 and TRBJ2-1, with TRBD2 matching over 9 bases. This CDR3 is 15 amino acids long. Looked up from germline, CDR1 is LNHDA and CDR2 is SQIVND (reference sequence). With V trimmed by 3 bases and J by 8 bases, 8 bases remained unmatched. The CDR3: CASSILERGVDEQFF. CDR3 DNA sequence: TGTGCCAGTAGTATTCTCGAGCGGGGGGTGGATGAGCAGTTCTTC.

This clonotype was seen ten or more times. V and J are TRBV2 and TRBJ2-7, with TRBD1 matching 7 bases. The junction had 14 bases not matched to a gene; V was cut back by 6 bases and J by 6 bases. Germline CDR1 is SNHLY and CDR2 is FYNNEI. This CDR3 has 15 amino acids. The CDR3 nucleotides are TGTGCCAGCAGCGAACGACAGGGTTTGGTAGGCGAGCAGTACTTC. Translating gives CASSERQGLVGEQYF.

This clonotype was detected a few times. The rearrangement joins TRBV7-2 to TRBJ1-1; D is unresolved. Germline V gene data show CDR1 as SGHTA and CDR2 as FQGNSA. This CDR3 spans 12 amino acids. V was pared by 6 bases and J by 7 bases, with 12 bases between. This CDR3 is CASSRSGLEAFF. The CDR3 nucleotides read TGTGCCAGCAGTCGTTCGGGCCTTGAAGCTTTCTTT.

This clonotype was seen ten or more times. J is TRBJ1-5 and V is TRBV12-3 or TRBV12-4; D is ambiguous. V lost 1 base and J 5 bases, leaving 6 bases between the germline ends. The CDR3 runs to 13 residues. The CDR3 loop is CASSLGLYQPQHF. CDR3 in DNA: TGTGCCAGCAGTTTAGGGCTCTATCAGCCCCAGCATTTT.

The V and J genes are TRBV5-1 and TRBJ1-2, with TRBD1 identical over 8 bases. There are 13 residues in the CDR3. Germline CDR1 reads SGHRS; CDR2 reads YFSETQ. J lost 3 bases, V lost 3 bases, and 1 base had no gene match. CDR3 bases: TGCGCCAGCAGCTCCAGGGGGCACTATGGCTACACCTTC. Protein product: CASSSRGHYGYTF.

The sample holds many counts of this clonotype. CDR3 sequence reads: CASSSYYVGSEPYEQYF. CDR3 in DNA: TGTGCCAGCAGCTCGTACTATGTAGGTTCCGAGCCCTACGAGCAGTACTTC. The chain uses TRBV11-2 and TRBJ2-7; D gene uncertain. The CDR3 totals 17 residues. Trimming shortened V by 4 bases and J by 2 bases, and 21 bases separated the two germline ends. The germline V gene has CDR1 SGHAT and CDR2 FQNNGV.

The chain combines TRBV6-5 with TRBJ2-1, with 14 bases that match TRBD2. J was trimmed by 8 bases and V by 4 bases; bases with no gene match: 10. Germline loops: CDR1 MNHEY, CDR2 SVGAGI. CDR3 length: 17 residues. CDR3 coding DNA: TGTGCCAGCAGTTCGCAGACTAGCGGGAGGGCCAGAGATGAGCAGTTCTTC. Amino acid sequence: CASSSQTSGRARDEQFF.

Ten or more counts support this clonotype. The CDR3 DNA reads as TGCGCCAGTACCGGGACAGCCAATTCACCCCTCCACTTT. Protein: CASTGTANSPLHF. The V call is TRBV10-2, the J call TRBJ1-6; 7 bases agree with TRBD1. This CDR3 comprises 13 residues. After removal of 9 bases from V and 7 bases from J, the junction contained 6 bases not matched to a gene. CDR1 and CDR2 from the germline V gene are WSHSY and SAAADI.

V gene TRBV12-3 or TRBV12-4 combines with J gene TRBJ1-2; D unclear. This CDR3 has 12 residues. V dropped 2 bases and J dropped 6 bases, with 7 bases sitting between them. In DNA form, the CDR3 reads TGTGCCAGCAGTTTAAAAAGGGATGGCTACACCTTC. It yields the protein CASSLKRDGYTF.

At least ten counts were recorded for this clonotype. The chain couples TRBV7-2 to TRBJ2-7; 8 bases are a match to TRBD1. V shed 5 bases, J shed 1 base, and the junction held 7 bases outside the gene matches. Germline values: CDR1 SGHTA, CDR2 FQGNSA. CDR3 length equals 15 residues. CDR3 sequence reads: CASSRRQGISYEQYF. The CDR3 DNA sequence: TGTGCCAGCAGCCGACGACAGGGGATTTCCTACGAGCAGTACTTC.

This clonotype showed up just a few times. The chain employs TRBV10-1 and TRBJ1-1; 7 bases are a match to TRBD1. The CDR3 consists of 14 residues. V shed 0 bases and J 7 bases; nucleotides not matched to a gene: 5. Germline CDR1 is WNHNN and CDR2 is SYGVQD (reference sequence). CDR3 bases: TGCGCCAGCAGTGAGTCGGGGCACAGGGGTGAAGCTTTCTTT. Amino acids: CASSESGHRGEAFF.

The rearrangement uses TRBV7-2 and TRBJ2-7, with D unresolved. The CDR3 is 12 residues long. Germline loops: CDR1 SGHTA, CDR2 FQGNSA. V was cut by 0 bases and J by 2 bases, with 2 bases left in between. The DNA of the CDR3 is TGTGCCAGCAGCTTAGCCACCTACGAGCAGTACTTC. Protein sequence: CASSLATYEQYF.

This clonotype was observed a handful of times. The gene calls are TRBV12-5 and TRBJ1-2; no clear D gene. Germline V gives CDR1 LGHNT, CDR2 FRNRAP. The germline V and J ends were trimmed by 5 bases and 8 bases, with 18 bases remaining between them. The CDR3 length is 14 residues. CDR3 nucleotide sequence: TGTGCTAGTGGTAGAACACGGGTCCTGGAGGGCTACACCTTC. Its protein product is CASGRTRVLEGYTF.

This clonotype has a count of ten or more. The CDR3 DNA is TGTGCCAGCAGCCCTGGGGGCTCTAGCACAGATACGCAGTATTTT. Amino acid sequence: CASSPGGSSTDTQYF. The J gene is TRBJ2-3, the V gene TRBV11-2; D might be TRBD1 (6 bases). The CDR3 has 15 amino acids. Trimming removed 5 bases from V and 0 bases from J, with 12 bases in between. CDR1 SGHAT and CDR2 FQNNGV come from the germline V gene.

The table lists this clonotype with many counts. The chain couples TRBV20-1 to TRBJ2-3; the D is unclear. The CDR3 loop spans 13 amino acids. Deletions cut 0 bases from V and 0 bases from J, with 4 bases between. In germline, CDR1 is DFQATT, CDR2 SNEGSKA (reference sequence). CDR3 coding DNA: TGCAGTGCTAGAGACACTAGCACAGATACGCAGTATTTT. This encodes CSARDTSTDTQYF.

The count of this clonotype is one. The rearrangement links TRBV2 to TRBJ2-2; D remains ambiguous. Trimming left V 2 bases short and J 3 bases short, with 10 bases between. Germline V CDR1 and CDR2: SNHLY, FYNNEI. This CDR3 comprises 15 residues. CDR3 sequence reads: CASSEFGLYTGELFF. Written as DNA, the CDR3 is TGTGCCAGCAGTGAATTCGGCCTCTACACCGGGGAGCTGTTTTTT.

The chain has TRBV6-2 or TRBV6-3 and TRBJ2-1, with D perhaps matching TRBD1 (5 bases). V lost 2 bases, J lost 3 bases, and 11 bases lay in between. The CDR3 consists of 15 residues. The germline V gene encodes CDR1 MNHEY and CDR2 SVGEGT. The CDR3 coding sequence is TGTGCCAGCAGTTACACAGGACGATACTACAATGAGCAGTTCTTC. It is translated as CASSYTGRYYNEQFF.

In its sample, this clonotype was seen many times. One junction end disagrees with the germline gene, perhaps due to a read error. The V gene is TRBV19, the J gene TRBJ1-5; D is ambiguous. The germline CDR1 and CDR2 sequences are LNHDA and SQIVND (reference sequence). The CDR3 is 14 residues long. The CDR3 protein is CASKEDGSIQPQHF. CDR3 DNA: TGTGCCAGTAAGGAGGATGGGAGCATTCAGCCCCAGCATTTT.

This clonotype showed up many times. The chain employs TRBV7-8 and TRBJ2-1, with TRBD2 matching 10 bases. This CDR3 is 20 amino acids long. V shed 1 base and J 4 bases; nucleotides not matched to a gene: 16. Per germline, CDR1 SGHVS and CDR2 FQNEAQ. This chain's CDR3 is CASSLEGTTSGIIPYNEQFF. Here the CDR3 DNA reads TGTGCCAGCAGCTTAGAAGGGACCACTAGCGGGATCATACCTTACAATGAGCAGTTCTTC. Filled out from reference TRBV7-8 and TRBJ2-1, the complete variable domain reads GAGVSQSPRYKVAKRGQDVALRCDPISGHVSLFWYQQALGQGPEFLTYFQNEAQLDKSGLPSDRFFAERPEGSVSTLKIQRTQQEDSAVYLCASSLEGTTSGIIPYNEQFFGPGTRLTVL.